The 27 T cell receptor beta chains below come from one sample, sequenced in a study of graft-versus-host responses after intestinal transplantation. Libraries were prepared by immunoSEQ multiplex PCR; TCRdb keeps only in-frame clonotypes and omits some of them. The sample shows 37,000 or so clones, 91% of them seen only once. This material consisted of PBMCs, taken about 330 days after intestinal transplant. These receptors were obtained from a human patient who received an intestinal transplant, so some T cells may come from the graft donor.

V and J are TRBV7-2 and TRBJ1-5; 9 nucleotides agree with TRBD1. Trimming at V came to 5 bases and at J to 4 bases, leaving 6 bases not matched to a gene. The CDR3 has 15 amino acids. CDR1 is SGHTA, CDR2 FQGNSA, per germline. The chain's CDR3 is CASSRDRDPNQPQHF. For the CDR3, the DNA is TGTGCCAGCAGCCGGGACAGGGACCCGAATCAGCCCCAGCATTTT.

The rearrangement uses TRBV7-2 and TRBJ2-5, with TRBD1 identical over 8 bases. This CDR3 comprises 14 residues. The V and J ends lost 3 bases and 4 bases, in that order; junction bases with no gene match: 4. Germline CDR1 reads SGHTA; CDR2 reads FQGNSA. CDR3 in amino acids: CASSFRGRGETQYF. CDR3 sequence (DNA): TGTGCCAGCAGCTTCAGGGGGCGAGGAGAGACCCAGTACTTC.

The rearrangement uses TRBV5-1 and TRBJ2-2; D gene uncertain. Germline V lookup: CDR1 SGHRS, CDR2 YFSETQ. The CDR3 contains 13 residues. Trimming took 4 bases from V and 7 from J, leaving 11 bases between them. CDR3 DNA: TGCGCCAGCAGCCTCTATGGGGTCGGGGAGCTGTTTTTT. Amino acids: CASSLYGVGELFF. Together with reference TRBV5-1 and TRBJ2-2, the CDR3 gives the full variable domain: KAGVTQTPRYLIKTRGQQVTLSCSPISGHRSVSWYQQTPGQGLQFLFEYFSETQRNKGNFPGRFSGRQFSNSRSEMNVSTLELGDSALYLCASSLYGVGELFFGEGSRLTVL.

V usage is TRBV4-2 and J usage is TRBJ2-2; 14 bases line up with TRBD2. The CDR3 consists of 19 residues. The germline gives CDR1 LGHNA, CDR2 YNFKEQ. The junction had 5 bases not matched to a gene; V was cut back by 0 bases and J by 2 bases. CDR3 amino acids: CASSQDRLAGGPNTGELFF. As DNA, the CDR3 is TGTGCCAGCAGCCAAGATCGACTAGCGGGAGGGCCCAACACCGGGGAGCTGTTTTTT.

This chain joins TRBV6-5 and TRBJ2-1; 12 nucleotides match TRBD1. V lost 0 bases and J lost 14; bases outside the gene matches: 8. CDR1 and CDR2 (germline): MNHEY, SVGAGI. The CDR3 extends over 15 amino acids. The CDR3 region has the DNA TGTGCCAGCAGTTACTCGCCGGGACAGGGGGCGTTGAAGTTCTTC. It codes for CASSYSPGQGALKFF.

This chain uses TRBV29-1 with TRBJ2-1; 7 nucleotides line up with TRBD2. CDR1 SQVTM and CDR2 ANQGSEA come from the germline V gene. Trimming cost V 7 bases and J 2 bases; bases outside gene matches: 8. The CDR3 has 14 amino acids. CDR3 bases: TGCAGCGCTGCAGCTCTAGCGGCCTACAATGAGCAGTTCTTC. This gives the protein CSAAALAAYNEQFF.

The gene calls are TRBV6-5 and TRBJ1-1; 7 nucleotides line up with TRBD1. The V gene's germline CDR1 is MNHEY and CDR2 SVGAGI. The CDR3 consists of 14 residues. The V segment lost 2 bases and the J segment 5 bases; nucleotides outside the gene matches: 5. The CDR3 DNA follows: TGTGCCAGCAGTTACGGGGGGACAGCTACTGAAGCTTTCTTT. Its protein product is CASSYGGTATEAFF.

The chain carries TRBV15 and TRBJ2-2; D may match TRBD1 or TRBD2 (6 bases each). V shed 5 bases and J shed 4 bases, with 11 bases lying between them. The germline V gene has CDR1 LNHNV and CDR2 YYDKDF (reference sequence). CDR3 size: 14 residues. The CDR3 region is CATSRGGRTGELFF. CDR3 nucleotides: TGTGCCACCAGCCGTGGGGGGCGCACCGGGGAGCTGTTTTTT. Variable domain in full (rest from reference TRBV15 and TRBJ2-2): DAMVIQNPRYQVTQFGKPVTLSCSQTLNHNVMYWYQQKSSQAPKLLFHYYDKDFNNEADTPDNFQSRRPNTSFCFLDIRSPGLGDTAMYLCATSRGGRTGELFFGEGSRLTVL.

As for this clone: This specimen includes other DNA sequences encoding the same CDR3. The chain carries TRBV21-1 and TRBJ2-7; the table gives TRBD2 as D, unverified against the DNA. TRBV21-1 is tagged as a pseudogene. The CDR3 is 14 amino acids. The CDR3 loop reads CASSKSGGAYEQYF. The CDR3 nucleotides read TGTGCCAGCAGCAAAAGCGGGGGGGCCTACGAGCAGTACTTC.

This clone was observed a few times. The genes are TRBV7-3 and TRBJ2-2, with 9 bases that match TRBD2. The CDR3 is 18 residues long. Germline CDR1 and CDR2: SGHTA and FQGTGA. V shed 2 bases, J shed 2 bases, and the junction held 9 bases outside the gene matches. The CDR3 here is CASSLGGSGRANTGELFF. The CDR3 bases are TGTGCCAGCAGCTTAGGGGGTAGCGGGAGAGCTAACACCGGGGAGCTGTTTTTT.

CDR3 loop: CASSRDRGSQPQHF. The CDR3 nucleotides read TGTGCCAGCAGTCGGGACAGGGGCAGCCAGCCCCAGCATTTT. This chain uses TRBV2 with TRBJ1-5; 10 nucleotides line up with TRBD1. The CDR3 is 14 residues long. The ends lost 5 bases at V and 7 bases at J; junction bases unmatched: 5. CDR1 is SNHLY and CDR2 is FYNNEI in the germline V gene. The complete variable domain, with remaining parts taken from reference TRBV2 and TRBJ1-5, reads EPEVTQTPSHQVTQMGQEVILRCVPISNHLYFYWYRQILGQKVEFLVSFYNNEISEKSEIFDDQFSVERPDGSNFTLKIRSTKLEDSAMYFCASSRDRGSQPQHFGDGTRLSIL.

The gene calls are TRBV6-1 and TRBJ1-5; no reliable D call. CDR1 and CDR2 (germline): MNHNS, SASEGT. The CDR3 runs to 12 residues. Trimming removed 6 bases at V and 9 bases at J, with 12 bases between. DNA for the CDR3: TGTGCCAGCAGCTCTCTAGCGGGGCCCCAGCATTTT. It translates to CASSSLAGPQHF.

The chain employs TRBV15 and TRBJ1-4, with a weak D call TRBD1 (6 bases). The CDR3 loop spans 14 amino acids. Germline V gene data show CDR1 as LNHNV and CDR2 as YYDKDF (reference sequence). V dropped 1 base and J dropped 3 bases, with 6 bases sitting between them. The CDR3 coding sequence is TGTGCCACCAGCAGAGGGACAGCTAATGAAAAACTGTTTTTT. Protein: CATSRGTANEKLFF.

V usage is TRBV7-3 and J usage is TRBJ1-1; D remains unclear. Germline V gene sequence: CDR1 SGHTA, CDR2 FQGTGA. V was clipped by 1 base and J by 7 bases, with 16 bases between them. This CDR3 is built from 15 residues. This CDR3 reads CASSLRAAGIGEAFF. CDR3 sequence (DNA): TGTGCCAGCAGCTTAAGGGCCGCGGGGATCGGTGAAGCTTTCTTT.

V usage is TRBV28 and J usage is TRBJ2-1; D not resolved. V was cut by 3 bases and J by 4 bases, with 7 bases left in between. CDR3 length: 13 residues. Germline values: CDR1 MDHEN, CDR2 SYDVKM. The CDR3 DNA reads TGTGCCAGCAGTTTTTCGCTATACAATGAGCAGTTCTTC. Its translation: CASSFSLYNEQFF.

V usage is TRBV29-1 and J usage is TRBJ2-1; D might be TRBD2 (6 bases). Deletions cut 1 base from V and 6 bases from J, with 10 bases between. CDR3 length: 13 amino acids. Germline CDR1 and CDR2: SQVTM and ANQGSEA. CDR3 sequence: CSVEGTTINEQFF. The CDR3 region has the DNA TGCAGCGTTGAAGGGACTACCATCAATGAGCAGTTCTTC.

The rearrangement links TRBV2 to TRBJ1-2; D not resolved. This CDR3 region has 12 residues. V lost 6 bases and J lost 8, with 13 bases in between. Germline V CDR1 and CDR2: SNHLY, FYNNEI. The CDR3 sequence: CASRATASGYTF. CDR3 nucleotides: TGTGCCAGCAGGGCGACTGCTTCGGGCTACACCTTC. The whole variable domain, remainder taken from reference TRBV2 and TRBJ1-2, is EPEVTQTPSHQVTQMGQEVILRCVPISNHLYFYWYRQILGQKVEFLVSFYNNEISEKSEIFDDQFSVERPDGSNFTLKIRSTKLEDSAMYFCASRATASGYTFGSGTRLTVV.

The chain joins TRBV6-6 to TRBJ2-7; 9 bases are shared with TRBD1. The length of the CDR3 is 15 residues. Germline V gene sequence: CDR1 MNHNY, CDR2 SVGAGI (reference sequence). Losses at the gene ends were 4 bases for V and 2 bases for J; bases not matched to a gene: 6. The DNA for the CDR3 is TGTGCCAGCAGTTCCCCGGGACAGGGTACCTACGAGCAGTACTTC. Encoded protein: CASSSPGQGTYEQYF.

This CDR3 is CASSLAPGEQGGGYTF. The CDR3 bases are TGCGCCAGCAGCTTGGCGCCTGGGGAACAGGGAGGCGGCTACACCTTC. This chain uses TRBV5-1 with TRBJ1-2, with D tentatively TRBD1 (6 bases). V lost 0 bases to trimming and J lost 8 bases, with 20 bases between them. The CDR3 runs 16 residues. The V gene's germline CDR1 is SGHRS and CDR2 YFSETQ.

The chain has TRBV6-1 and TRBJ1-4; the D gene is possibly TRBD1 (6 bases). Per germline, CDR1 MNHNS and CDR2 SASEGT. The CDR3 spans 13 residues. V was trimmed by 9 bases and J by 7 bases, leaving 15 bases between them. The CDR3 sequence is CASVRGVGEKLFF. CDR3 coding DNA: TGTGCCAGTGTCAGGGGAGTAGGTGAAAAACTGTTTTTT.

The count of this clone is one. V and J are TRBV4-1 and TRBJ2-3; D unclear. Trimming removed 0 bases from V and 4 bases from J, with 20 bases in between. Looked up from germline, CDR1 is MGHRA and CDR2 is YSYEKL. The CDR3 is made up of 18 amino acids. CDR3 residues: CASSQESVGGSGADTQYF. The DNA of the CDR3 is TGCGCCAGCAGCCAAGAGTCGGTGGGTGGTTCTGGAGCAGATACGCAGTATTTT.

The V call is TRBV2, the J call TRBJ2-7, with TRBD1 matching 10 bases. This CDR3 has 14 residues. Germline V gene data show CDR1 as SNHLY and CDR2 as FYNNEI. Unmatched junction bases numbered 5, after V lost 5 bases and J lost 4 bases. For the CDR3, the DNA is TGTGCCAGCAGTAACACGGGACAGGGGTACGAGCAGTACTTC. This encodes CASSNTGQGYEQYF.

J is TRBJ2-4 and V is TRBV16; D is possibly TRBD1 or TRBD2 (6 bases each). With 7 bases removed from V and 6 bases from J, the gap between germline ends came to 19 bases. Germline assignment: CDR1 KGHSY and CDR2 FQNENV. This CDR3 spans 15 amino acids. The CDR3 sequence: CASTTKGGAGNIQYF. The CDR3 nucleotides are TGTGCCAGCACCACCAAGGGGGGCGCAGGAAACATTCAGTACTTC.

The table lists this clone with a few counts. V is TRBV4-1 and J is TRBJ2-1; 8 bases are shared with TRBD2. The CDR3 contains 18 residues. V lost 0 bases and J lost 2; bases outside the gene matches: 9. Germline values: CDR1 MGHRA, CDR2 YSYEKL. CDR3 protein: CASSQDLRLAHPYNEQFF. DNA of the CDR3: TGCGCCAGCAGCCAAGATCTTCGACTAGCGCACCCCTACAATGAGCAGTTCTTC.

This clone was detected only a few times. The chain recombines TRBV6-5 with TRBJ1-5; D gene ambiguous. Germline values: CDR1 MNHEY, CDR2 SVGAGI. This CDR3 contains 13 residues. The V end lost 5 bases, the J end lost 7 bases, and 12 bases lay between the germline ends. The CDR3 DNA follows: TGTGCCAGCAGTGAAGTCAGCCACCAGCCCCAGCATTTT. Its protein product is CASSEVSHQPQHF.

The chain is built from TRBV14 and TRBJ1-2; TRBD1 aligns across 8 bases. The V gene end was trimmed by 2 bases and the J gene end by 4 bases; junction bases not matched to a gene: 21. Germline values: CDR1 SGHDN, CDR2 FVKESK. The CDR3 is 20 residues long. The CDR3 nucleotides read TGTGCCAGCAGCCAACCTGGACAGGGTCCTCTAGGCCTCCTATCCTATGGCTACACCTTC. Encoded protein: CASSQPGQGPLGLLSYGYTF. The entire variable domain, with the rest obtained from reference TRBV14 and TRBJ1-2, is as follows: EAGVTQFPSHSVIEKGQTVTLRCDPISGHDNLYWYRRVMGKEIKFLLHFVKESKQDESGMPNNRFLAERTGGTYSTLKVQPAELEDSGVYFCASSQPGQGPLGLLSYGYTFGSGTRLTVV.

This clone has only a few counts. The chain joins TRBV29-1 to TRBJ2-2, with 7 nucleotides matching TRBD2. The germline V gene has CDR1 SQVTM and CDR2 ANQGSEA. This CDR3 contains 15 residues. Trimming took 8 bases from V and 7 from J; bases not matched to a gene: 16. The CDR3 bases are TGCAGCACCCCAGGGTGGGAGGGAGTCGGCGGGGAGCTGTTTTTT. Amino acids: CSTPGWEGVGGELFF.